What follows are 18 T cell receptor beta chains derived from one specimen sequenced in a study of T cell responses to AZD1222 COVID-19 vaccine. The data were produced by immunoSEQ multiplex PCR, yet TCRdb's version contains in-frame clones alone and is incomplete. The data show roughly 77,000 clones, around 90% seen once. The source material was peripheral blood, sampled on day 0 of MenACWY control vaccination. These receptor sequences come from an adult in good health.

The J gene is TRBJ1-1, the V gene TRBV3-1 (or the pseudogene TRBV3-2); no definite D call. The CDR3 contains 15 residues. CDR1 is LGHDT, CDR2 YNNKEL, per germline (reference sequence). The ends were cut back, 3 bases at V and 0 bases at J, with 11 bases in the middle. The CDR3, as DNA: TGTGCCAGCAGCCACAACCTCAATCTGAACACTGAAGCTTTCTTT. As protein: CASSHNLNLNTEAFF.

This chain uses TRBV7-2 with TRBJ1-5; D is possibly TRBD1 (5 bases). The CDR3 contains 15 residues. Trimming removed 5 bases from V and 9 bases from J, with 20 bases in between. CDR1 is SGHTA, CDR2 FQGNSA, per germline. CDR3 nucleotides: TGTGCCAGCAGCGCGCTTGGAGGAGGGACGGGGCCCCAGCATTTT. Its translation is CASSALGGGTGPQHF.

CDR3 nucleotides: TGTGCCAGCAGCTCGCGGGGGGGTTACAATGAGCAGTTCTTC. Encoded protein: CASSSRGGYNEQFF. The chain employs TRBV7-2 and TRBJ2-1; 9 bases are a match to TRBD2. There are 14 residues in the CDR3. Germline values: CDR1 SGHTA, CDR2 FQGNSA. V was clipped by 4 bases and J by 4 bases; unmatched bases: 2.

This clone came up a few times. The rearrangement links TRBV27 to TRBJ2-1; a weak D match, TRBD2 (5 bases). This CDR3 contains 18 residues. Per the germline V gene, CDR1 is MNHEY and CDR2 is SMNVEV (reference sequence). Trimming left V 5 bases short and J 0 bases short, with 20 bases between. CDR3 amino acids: CASSPIDLLASSYNEQFF. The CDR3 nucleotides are TGTGCCAGCAGTCCGATCGACCTCCTAGCCAGCTCCTACAATGAGCAGTTCTTC.

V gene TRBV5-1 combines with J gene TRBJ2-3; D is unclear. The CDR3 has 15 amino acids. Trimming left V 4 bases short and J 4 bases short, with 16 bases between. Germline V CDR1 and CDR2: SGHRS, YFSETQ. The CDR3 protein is CASSPRQRIADTQYF. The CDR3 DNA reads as TGCGCCAGCAGCCCTCGACAACGCATTGCAGATACGCAGTATTTT.

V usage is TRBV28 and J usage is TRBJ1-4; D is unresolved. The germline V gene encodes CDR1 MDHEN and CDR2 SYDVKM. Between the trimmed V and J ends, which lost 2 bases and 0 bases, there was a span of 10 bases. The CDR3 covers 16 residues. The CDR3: CASSLNVPATNEKLFF. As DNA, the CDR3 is TGTGCCAGCAGTTTAAACGTTCCTGCAACTAATGAAAAACTGTTTTTT.

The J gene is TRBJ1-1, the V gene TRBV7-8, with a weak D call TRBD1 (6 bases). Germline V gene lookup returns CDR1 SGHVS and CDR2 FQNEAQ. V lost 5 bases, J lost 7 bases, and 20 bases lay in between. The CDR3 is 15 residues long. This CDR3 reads CASSHAGAGAGEAFF. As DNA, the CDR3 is TGTGCCAGCAGCCACGCAGGGGCAGGGGCCGGTGAAGCTTTCTTT.

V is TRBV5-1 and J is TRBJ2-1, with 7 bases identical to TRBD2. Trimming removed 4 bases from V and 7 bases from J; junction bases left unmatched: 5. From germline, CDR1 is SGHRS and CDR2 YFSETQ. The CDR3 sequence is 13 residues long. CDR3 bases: TGCGCCAGCAGCACGACAGCGGGGAATGAGCAGTTCTTC. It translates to CASSTTAGNEQFF.

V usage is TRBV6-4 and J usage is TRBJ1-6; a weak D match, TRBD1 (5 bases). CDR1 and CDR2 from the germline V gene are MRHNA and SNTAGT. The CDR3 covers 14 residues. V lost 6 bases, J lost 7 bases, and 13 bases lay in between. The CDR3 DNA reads TGTGCCAGCAGGACGATGAGGGGAAATTCACCCCTCCACTTT. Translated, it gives CASRTMRGNSPLHF.

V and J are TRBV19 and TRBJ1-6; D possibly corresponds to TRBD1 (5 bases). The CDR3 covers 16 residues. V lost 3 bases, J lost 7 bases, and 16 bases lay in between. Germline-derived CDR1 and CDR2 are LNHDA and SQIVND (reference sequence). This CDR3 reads CASSINSGTGNSPLHF. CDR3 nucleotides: TGTGCCAGTAGTATCAATAGCGGGACGGGCAATTCACCCCTCCACTTT.

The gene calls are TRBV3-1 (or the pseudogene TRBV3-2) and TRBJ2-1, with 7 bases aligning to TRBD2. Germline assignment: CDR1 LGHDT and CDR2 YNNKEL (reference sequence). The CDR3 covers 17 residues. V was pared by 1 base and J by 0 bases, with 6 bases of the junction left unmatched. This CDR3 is CASSQARAGISYNEQFF. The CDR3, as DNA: TGTGCCAGCAGCCAAGCCCGAGCGGGGATCTCCTACAATGAGCAGTTCTTC.

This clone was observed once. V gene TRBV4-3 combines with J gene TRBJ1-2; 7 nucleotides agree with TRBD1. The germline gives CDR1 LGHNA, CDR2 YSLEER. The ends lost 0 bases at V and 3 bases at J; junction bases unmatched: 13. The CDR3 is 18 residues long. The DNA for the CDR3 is TGCGCCAGCAGCCAAGATCCGGCTGAGGGGGCTCTTCACTATGGCTACACCTTC. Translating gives CASSQDPAEGALHYGYTF.

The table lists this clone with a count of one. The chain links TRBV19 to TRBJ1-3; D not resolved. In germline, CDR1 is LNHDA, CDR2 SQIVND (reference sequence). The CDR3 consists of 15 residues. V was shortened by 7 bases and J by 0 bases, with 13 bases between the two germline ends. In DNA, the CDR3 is TGTGCCAGTAAAACCATGCCGTCCTCTGGAAACACCATATATTTT. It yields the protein CASKTMPSSGNTIYF.

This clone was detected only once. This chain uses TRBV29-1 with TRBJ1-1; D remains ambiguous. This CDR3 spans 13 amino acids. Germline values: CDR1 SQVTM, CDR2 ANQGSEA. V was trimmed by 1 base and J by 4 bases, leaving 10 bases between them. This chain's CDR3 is CSVEVPGSTEAFF. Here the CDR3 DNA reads TGCAGCGTTGAAGTCCCGGGGAGCACTGAAGCTTTCTTT.

The CDR3 loop is CASSGRTGPRGNTIYF. Here the CDR3 DNA reads TGTGCCAGCAGCGGGCGGACAGGGCCTAGGGGAAACACCATATATTTT. This sequence joins TRBV11-2 and TRBJ1-3; TRBD1 aligns across 8 bases. J gave up 4 bases and V 5 bases, and 10 bases lay outside the gene matches. Germline CDR1 SGHAT, CDR2 FQNNGV. The CDR3 length is 16 residues.

CDR3 in amino acids: CASSQGGRGDEKLFF. CDR3 in DNA: TGTGCCAGCAGCCAAGGGGGGCGCGGTGATGAAAAACTGTTTTTT. This rearrangement joins TRBV3-1 (or the pseudogene TRBV3-2) to TRBJ1-4, with D possibly TRBD1 on 6 matching bases. This CDR3 spans 15 amino acids. The germline V and J ends were trimmed by 1 base and 6 bases, with 12 bases remaining between them. Germline V CDR1 and CDR2: LGHDT, YNNKEL (reference sequence).

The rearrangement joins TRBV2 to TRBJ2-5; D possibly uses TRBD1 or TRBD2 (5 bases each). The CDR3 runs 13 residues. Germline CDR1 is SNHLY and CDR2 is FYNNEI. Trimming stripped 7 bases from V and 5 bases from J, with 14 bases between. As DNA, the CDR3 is TGTGCCAGCAACGGGGCACGTAGCGAGACCCAGTACTTC. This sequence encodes CASNGARSETQYF.

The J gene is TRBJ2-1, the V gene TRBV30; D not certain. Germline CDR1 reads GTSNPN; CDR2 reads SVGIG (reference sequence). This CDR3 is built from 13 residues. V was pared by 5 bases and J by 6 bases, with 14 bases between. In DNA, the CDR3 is TGTGCCTGGGATGTCCCCCCCCTCAATGAGCAGTTCTTC. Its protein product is CAWDVPPLNEQFF.